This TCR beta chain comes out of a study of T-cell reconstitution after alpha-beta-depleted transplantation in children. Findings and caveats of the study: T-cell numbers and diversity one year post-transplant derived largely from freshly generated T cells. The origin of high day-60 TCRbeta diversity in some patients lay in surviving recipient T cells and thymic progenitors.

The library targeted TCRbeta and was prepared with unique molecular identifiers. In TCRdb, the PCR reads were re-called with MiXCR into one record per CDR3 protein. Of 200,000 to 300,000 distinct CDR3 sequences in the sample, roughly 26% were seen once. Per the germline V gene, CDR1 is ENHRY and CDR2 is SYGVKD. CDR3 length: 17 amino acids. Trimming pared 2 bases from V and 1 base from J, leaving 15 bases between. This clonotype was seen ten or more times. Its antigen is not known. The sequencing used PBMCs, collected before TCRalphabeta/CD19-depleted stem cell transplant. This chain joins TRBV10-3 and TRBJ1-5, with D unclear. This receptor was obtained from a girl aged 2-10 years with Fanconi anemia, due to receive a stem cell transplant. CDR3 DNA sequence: TGTGCCATCAGTGAGGCAATGGCGGGCCAAAGCAATCAGCCCCAGCATTTT. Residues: CAISEAMAGQSNQPQHF.